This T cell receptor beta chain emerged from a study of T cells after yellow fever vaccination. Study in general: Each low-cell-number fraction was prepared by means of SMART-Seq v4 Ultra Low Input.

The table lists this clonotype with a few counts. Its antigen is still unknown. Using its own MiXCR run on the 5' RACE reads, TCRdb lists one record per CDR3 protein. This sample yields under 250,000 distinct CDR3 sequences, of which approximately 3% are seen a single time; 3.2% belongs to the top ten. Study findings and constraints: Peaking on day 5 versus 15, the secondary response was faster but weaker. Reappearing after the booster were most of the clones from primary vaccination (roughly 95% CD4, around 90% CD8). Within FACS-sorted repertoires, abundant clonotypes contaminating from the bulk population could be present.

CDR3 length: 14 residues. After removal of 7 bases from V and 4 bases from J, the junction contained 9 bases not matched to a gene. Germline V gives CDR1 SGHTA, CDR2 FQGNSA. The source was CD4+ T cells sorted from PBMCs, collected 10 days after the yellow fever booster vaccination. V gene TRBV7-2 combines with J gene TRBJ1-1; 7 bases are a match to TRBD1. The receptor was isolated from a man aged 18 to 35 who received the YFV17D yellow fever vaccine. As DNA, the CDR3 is TGTGCCAGCAACTACAGGGGCCTGGGCACTGAAGCTTTCTTT. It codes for CASNYRGLGTEAFF.